This TCR beta chain was profiled in a study of tumor-infiltrating lymphocytes in primary liver carcinoma. Whole-study context: Staging of the tumors gave T1-T3 N0M0, with widths of 4.2 to 10 cm.

Between roughly 20 and 30 mg of unsorted bulk tissue served as the source from which RNA and DNA were co-extracted. On this clonotype itself: A read error is possible here, since a much larger clone lies one base away.

CDR3 length: 16 amino acids. Germline V gene sequence: CDR1 LGHNA, CDR2 YNFKEQ. V was shortened by 0 bases and J by 4 bases, with 15 bases between the two germline ends. With a constant-region primer, TCR beta cDNA was made from 450 to 650 ng of total RNA. Library construction for TCR beta comprised three nested multiplex PCR rounds performed with slightly modified ARM-PCR. It was with TRBV1-TRBV30 forward primers and a C-beta reverse primer that the first two PCR rounds were run, at around 11 cycles each. In TCRdb, the multiplex PCR reads were re-called with MiXCR into one record per CDR3 protein. The data contain about 120,000 distinct CDR3 sequences, 50% to 70% of them seen just once; the ten biggest clones take up around 9%.

Sequenced input: liver tumor tissue from sampling region 1. Subset defined: tumor region T1, superior pole. The chain combines TRBV4-2 with TRBJ1-1; D unresolved. This receptor was identified in a woman in her sixties with primary liver carcinoma and hepatitis B virus infection. The DNA for the CDR3 is TGTGCCAGCAGCCAAGATACGATAGGGCAGGTCACTGAAGCTTTCTTT. Translated, it gives CASSQDTIGQVTEAFF.